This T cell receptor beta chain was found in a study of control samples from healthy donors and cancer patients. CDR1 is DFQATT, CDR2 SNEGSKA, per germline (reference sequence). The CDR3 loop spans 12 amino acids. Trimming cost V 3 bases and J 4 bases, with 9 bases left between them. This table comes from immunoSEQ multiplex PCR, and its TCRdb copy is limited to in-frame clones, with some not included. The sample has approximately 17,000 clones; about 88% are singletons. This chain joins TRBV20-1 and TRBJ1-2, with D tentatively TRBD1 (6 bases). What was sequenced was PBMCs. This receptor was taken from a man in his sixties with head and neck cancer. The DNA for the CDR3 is TGCAGTGCTAGTAGAGGGGGCTATGGCTACACCTTC. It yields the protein CSASRGGYGYTF.